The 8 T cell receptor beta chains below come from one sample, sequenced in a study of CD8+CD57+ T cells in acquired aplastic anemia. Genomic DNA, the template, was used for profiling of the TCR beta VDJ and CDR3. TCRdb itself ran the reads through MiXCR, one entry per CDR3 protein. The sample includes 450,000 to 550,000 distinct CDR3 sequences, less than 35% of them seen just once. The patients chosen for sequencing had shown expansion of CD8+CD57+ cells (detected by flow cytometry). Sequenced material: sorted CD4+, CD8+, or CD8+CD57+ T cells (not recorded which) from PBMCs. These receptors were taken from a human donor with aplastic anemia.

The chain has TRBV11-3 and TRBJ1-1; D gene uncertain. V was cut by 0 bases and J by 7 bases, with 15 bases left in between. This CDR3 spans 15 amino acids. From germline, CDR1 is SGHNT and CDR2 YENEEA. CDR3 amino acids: CASSLDGGSGHEAFF. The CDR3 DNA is TGTGCCAGCAGCTTAGATGGTGGCAGCGGTCATGAAGCTTTCTTT.

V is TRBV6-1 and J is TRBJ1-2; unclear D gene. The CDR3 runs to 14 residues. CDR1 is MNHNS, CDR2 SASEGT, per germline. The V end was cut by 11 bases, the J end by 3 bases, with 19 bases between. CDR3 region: CACTDSGSYYGYTF. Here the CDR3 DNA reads TGTGCCTGCACGGATTCGGGGAGCTACTATGGCTACACCTTC.

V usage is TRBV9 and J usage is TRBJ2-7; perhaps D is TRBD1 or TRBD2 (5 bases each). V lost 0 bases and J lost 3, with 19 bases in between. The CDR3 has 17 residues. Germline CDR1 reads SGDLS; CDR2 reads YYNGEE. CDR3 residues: CASSVEGTEGENYEQYF. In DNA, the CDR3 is TGTGCCAGCAGCGTAGAGGGGACGGAAGGGGAGAACTACGAGCAGTACTTC.

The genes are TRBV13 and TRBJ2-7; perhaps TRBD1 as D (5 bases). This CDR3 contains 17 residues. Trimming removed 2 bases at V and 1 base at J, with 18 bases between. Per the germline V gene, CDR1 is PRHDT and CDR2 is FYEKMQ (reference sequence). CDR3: CASSLFHSQGPSYEQYF. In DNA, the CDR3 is TGTGCCAGCAGCTTATTCCACAGTCAGGGTCCATCCTACGAGCAGTACTTC. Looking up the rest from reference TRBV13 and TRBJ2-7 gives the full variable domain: AAGVIQSPRHLIKEKRETATLKCYPIPRHDTVYWYQQGPGQDPQFLISFYEKMQSDKGSIPDRFSAQQFSDYHSELNMSSLELGDSALYFCASSLFHSQGPSYEQYFGPGTRLTVT.

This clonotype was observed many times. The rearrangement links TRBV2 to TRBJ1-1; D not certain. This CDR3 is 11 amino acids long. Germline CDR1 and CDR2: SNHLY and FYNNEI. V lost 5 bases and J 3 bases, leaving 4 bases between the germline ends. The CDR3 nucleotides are TGTGCCAGCAGTATGGACACTGAAGCTTTCTTT. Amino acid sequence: CASSMDTEAFF.

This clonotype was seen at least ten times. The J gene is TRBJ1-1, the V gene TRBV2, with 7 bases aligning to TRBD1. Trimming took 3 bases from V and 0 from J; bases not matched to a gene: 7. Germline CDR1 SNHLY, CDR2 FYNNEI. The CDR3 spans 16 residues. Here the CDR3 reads CASSEALGQVNTEAFF. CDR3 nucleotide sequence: TGTGCCAGCAGTGAGGCACTCGGACAGGTGAACACTGAAGCTTTCTTT.

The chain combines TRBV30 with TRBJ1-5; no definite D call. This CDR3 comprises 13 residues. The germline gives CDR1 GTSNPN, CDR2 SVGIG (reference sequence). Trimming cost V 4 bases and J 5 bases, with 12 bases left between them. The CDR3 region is CAWNVGLDQPQHF. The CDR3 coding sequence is TGTGCCTGGAATGTCGGTCTGGATCAGCCCCAGCATTTT.

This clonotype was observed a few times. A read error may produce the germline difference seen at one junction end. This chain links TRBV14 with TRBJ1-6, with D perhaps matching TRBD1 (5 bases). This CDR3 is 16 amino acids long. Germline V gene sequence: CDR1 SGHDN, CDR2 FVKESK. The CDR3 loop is CASSQDYGAGGSPPHF. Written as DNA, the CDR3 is TGTGCCAGCAGCCAAGATTATGGGGCAGGAGGGTCACCCCCCCACTTT.